Listed below are T cell receptor beta chains from one sample, sequenced in a study of T cells in localized non-small cell lung cancer. The method was immunoSEQ multiplex PCR; TCRdb's version includes in-frame clones alone and lacks a portion of them. The data contain some 85,000 clones, 80% of them seen just once; the ten biggest clones take up about a fifth. The source was PBMCs, collected before any cancer treatment. The receptors here all came from a man aged 35-69 years with stage II squamous cell lung carcinoma. Each CDR3 is given without its conserved first and last residue.

J gene: TRBJ1-1
CDR3 length: 12
V gene: TRBV18
CDR3 protein: ASSQGTEGTRAF

J gene: TRBJ2-1
CDR3 length: 11
V gene: TRBV10-3
CDR3 protein: AIRPPSGASEF

J gene: TRBJ1-6
CDR3 length: 12
V gene: TRBV16
CDR3 protein: ASSQSFEGSPLH

J gene: TRBJ2-3
CDR3 length: 12
V gene: TRBV6-4
CDR3 protein: ASSDLTVRGTQY

J gene: TRBJ1-2
CDR3 length: 15
V gene: TRBV7-9
CDR3 protein: ASSPPAGTGVNYGYT

J gene: TRBJ2-3
CDR3 length: 12
V gene: TRBV27
CDR3 protein: ASISSGSTDTQY

J gene: TRBJ1-4
CDR3 length: 10
V gene: TRBV28
CDR3 protein: ASTVGSEKLF

J gene: TRBJ1-6
CDR3 length: 13
V gene: TRBV7-9
CDR3 protein: ASSPSTGWNSPLH

J gene: TRBJ2-1
CDR3 length: 13
V gene: TRBV7-8
CDR3 protein: ASSPEGSRRNEQF

J gene: TRBJ1-2
CDR3 length: 11
V gene: TRBV6-4
CDR3 protein: ASRKDREDGYT

J gene: TRBJ2-3
CDR3 length: 9
V gene: TRBV11-2
CDR3 protein: ASSLSDTQY

J gene: TRBJ2-5
CDR3 length: 11
V gene: TRBV5-1
CDR3 protein: ASTSLEEETQY

J gene: TRBJ1-2
CDR3 length: 13
V gene: TRBV28
CDR3 protein: ASSSLWTGGVGYT

J gene: TRBJ2-1
CDR3 length: 13
V gene: TRBV5-1
CDR3 protein: ASSPRTGGNNEQF

J gene: TRBJ2-3
CDR3 length: 10
V gene: TRBV7-2
CDR3 protein: ASSLATDTQY

J gene: TRBJ2-5
CDR3 length: 10
V gene: TRBV5-1
CDR3 protein: ASSTTMETQY

J gene: TRBJ1-1
CDR3 length: 14
V gene: TRBV10-1
CDR3 protein: ASIRPTSDWDTEAF

J gene: TRBJ1-1
CDR3 length: 12
V gene: TRBV13
CDR3 protein: ASSYRGPKEEAF

J gene: TRBJ2-2
CDR3 length: 14
V gene: TRBV11-1
CDR3 protein: ASSWRGTENTGELF

J gene: TRBJ1-1
CDR3 length: 12
V gene: TRBV15
CDR3 protein: ATKEGPMNTEAF

J gene: TRBJ1-1
CDR3 length: 11
V gene: TRBV11-2
CDR3 protein: ASSLGQHTEAF

J gene: TRBJ2-3
CDR3 length: 13
V gene: TRBV7-9
CDR3 protein: ASSLLTGYTDTQY

J gene: TRBJ1-1
CDR3 length: 14
V gene: TRBV2
CDR3 protein: ASSIRDRVMNTEAF

J gene: TRBJ1-2
CDR3 length: 17
V gene: TRBV28
CDR3 protein: ASTPPRGTGSFRTYGYT

J gene: TRBJ1-1
CDR3 length: 11
V gene: TRBV9
CDR3 protein: ASSVAANTEAF

J gene: TRBJ2-5
CDR3 length: 11
V gene: TRBV30
CDR3 protein: AWSGTGTETQY

J gene: TRBJ2-3
CDR3 length: 12
V gene: TRBV7-2
CDR3 protein: ASSPPPGRDTQY

J gene: TRBJ2-7
CDR3 length: 14
V gene: TRBV6-6
CDR3 protein: ASSYSPDRLSYEQY

J gene: TRBJ1-3
CDR3 length: 13
V gene: TRBV7-9
CDR3 protein: ASSATVGSGNTIY

J gene: TRBJ2-1
CDR3 length: 12
V gene: TRBV6-1
CDR3 protein: ATAELRGYNEQF

J gene: TRBJ2-7
CDR3 length: 13
V gene: TRBV18
CDR3 protein: ASSLEPVGGGEQY

J gene: TRBJ2-7
CDR3 length: 10
V gene: TRBV5-6
CDR3 protein: ASSRTEYEQY

J gene: TRBJ1-1
CDR3 length: 12
V gene: TRBV28
CDR3 protein: ASTLTPGAAEAF

J gene: TRBJ1-1
CDR3 length: 13
V gene: TRBV5-5
CDR3 protein: ASSSGTGPNTEAF

J gene: TRBJ1-4
CDR3 length: 12
V gene: TRBV5-5
CDR3 protein: ASSFSGLNEKLF

J gene: TRBJ2-2
CDR3 length: 12
V gene: TRBV29-1
CDR3 protein: SVRAGLNTGELF

J gene: TRBJ1-1
CDR3 length: 13
V gene: TRBV9
CDR3 protein: ASSVDPQGHTEAF

J gene: TRBJ2-7
CDR3 length: 11
V gene: TRBV9
CDR3 protein: ASSPSPGYEQY

J gene: TRBJ1-5
CDR3 length: 11
V gene: TRBV27
CDR3 protein: ASSLAFWQPQH

J gene: TRBJ2-2
CDR3 length: 15
V gene: TRBV7-2
CDR3 protein: ASSLDLVLAGTGELF

J gene: TRBJ2-7
CDR3 length: 12
V gene: TRBV2
CDR3 protein: ASRSRGGSYEQY

J gene: TRBJ2-1
CDR3 length: 14
V gene: TRBV11-3
CDR3 protein: ASSLGTGENYNEQF

J gene: TRBJ2-7
CDR3 length: 10
V gene: TRBV10-3
CDR3 protein: AIPGRARGQY

J gene: TRBJ2-1
CDR3 length: 11
V gene: TRBV18
CDR3 protein: ASSPASGREQF

J gene: TRBJ2-5
CDR3 length: 12
V gene: TRBV7-2
CDR3 protein: ASSLGGRKETQY

J gene: TRBJ1-4
CDR3 length: 12
V gene: TRBV18
CDR3 protein: ASSPSATNEKLF

J gene: TRBJ2-7
CDR3 length: 12
V gene: TRBV6-4
CDR3 protein: ASSESGVGGEQY

J gene: TRBJ1-2
CDR3 length: 12
V gene: TRBV27
CDR3 protein: ASSPGSGIYGYT

J gene: TRBJ1-2
CDR3 length: 13
V gene: TRBV4-2
CDR3 protein: ASSRETGNNYGYT

J gene: TRBJ2-1
CDR3 length: 13
V gene: TRBV7-9
CDR3 protein: ASSNPGQGAGEQF

J gene: TRBJ2-7
CDR3 length: 13
V gene: TRBV15
CDR3 protein: ATSRRTSGSHEQY